This T cell receptor beta chain was sequenced during a study of T cells after yellow fever vaccination (dated by TCRdb to about 2019). Background for the entire study: The SMART-Seq v4 Ultra Low Input RNA kit was used to prepare libraries from fractions with low cell numbers. Blood was collected at multiple timepoints before and after primary and secondary immunization, and bulk PBMC replicates and cell subsets were isolated. To follow T-cell clones before and after primary and booster YFV17D yellow fever vaccination, bulk TCR alpha and beta repertoires were sequenced over time. Two healthy male donors, one aged 18 to 30 and one aged 30 to 40 years, made up the cohort. Points the paper makes about the study in general: Computational filtering was needed because FACS-sorted repertoires could contain abundant contaminating clonotypes from the bulk population. Only two donors were included in the study, so the extent to which the findings can be generalized is limited. After the booster, most of the clones that had expanded following primary vaccination were detected again (almost 98% of CD4 and roughly nine tenths of CD8), which suggests that memory was broadly maintained. A small fraction of clonotypes showed up in both the CD4 and CD8 compartments, probably as a result of convergent recombination. The secondary T-cell response was weaker than the primary response but faster, peaking on day 5 instead of day 15.

Per the publication, the treatment or condition label means: live attenuated yellow fever vaccine strain. PBMCs were isolated from peripheral blood using a standard Ficoll-Paque protocol. Epitope-specific CD8 T cells were sorted with a dextramer loaded with the yellow fever NS4B epitope peptide, together with anti-CD3 and anti-CD8 staining. RNA was extracted with TriZol from bulk PBMCs, CD4 and CD8 fractions, and dextramer-positive and dextramer-negative fractions. This clonotype has ten or more counts. The record has no base qualities; no much larger clone is one base away. CDR1 and CDR2, looked up from the germline V gene (reference sequence), are SEHNR and FQNEAQ. Deletion took 1 base off V and 2 bases off J, with a span of 3 bases between the germline ends. Reading from cysteine to phenylalanine, the CDR3 counts 12 amino acids. Only the CDR3 part of the read is kept: 36 bases, read in frame from the first base.

TCR cDNA was made using 5'RACE template switching, a step that added a universal primer site and unique molecular identifiers. cDNA synthesis was primed from both the TCR alpha and TCR beta constant segments. Library amplification involved two PCR steps, and the second step added sample barcodes and sequencing adapters. Sequencing of libraries was performed on Illumina HiSeq 2500 (2x100 bp) or NovaSeq (2x150 bp). In the authors' own workflow: MIGEC was used to demultiplex reads and collapse the reads into UMI consensus sequences, and MiXCR was used for V(D)J alignment. Using edgeR on replicate PBMC samples, clonotypes were called vaccine-responding if FDR was below 0.01 and the log2 fold change was above 5 up to day 15. Each bulk clonotype received a CD4 or CD8 identity based on whether the sequenced CD4 or CD8 repertoire contained that clonotype at higher abundance. A clonotype counted as NS4B-specific if enriched at least 10-fold in dextramer-positive versus dextramer-negative fractions, with CD4-biased clonotypes left out. The public sequencing data were trimmed at Q25 with fastp and processed into clonotypes with MiXCR by TCRdb, which kept only in-frame beta chains. CDR3 protein duplicates are merged, each entry listing the most common genes and DNA. The V and J calls shown here were made by TCRdb, not taken from the authors' results. In all, the sample holds around 47,000 distinct CDR3 sequences, and roughly 7.1% of those were seen once. The ten largest clonotypes hold 15% of the sample.

This clonotype was sampled from a man aged 25-40 years who received the YFV17D yellow fever vaccine. The sequencing used CD8+ T cells not binding an NS4B(214-222) dextramer, sorted from PBMCs, collected 45 days after the yellow fever booster vaccination. The cell subset or site label, as the study defines it: NS4B epitope dextramer-negative CD8 T cells. This chain joins TRBV7-9 to TRBJ2-7, with the D gene not clear enough to name. The CDR3 is CASSLGAYEQYF. The DNA sequence is TGTGCCAGCAGCTTAGGGGCCTACGAGCAGTACTTC. Supplemented by the reference TRBV7-9 and TRBJ2-7 proteins around the CDR3, the complete variable domain is DTGVSQNPRHKITKRGQNVTFRCDPISEHNRLYWYRQTLGQGPEFLTYFQNEAQLEKSRLLSDRFSAERPKGSFSTLEIQRTEQGDSAMYLCASSLGAYEQYFGPGTRLTVT.